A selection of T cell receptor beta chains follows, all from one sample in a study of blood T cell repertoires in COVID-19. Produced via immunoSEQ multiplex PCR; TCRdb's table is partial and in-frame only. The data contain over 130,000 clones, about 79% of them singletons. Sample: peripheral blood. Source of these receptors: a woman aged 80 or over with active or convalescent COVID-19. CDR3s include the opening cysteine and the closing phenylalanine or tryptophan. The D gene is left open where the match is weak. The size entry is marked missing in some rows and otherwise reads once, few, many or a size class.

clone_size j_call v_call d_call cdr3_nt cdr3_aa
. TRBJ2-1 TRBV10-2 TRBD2 TGCGCCAGCAGCGTAACTAGCGGGGGCGCGTGGGAGCAGTTCTTC CASSVTSGGAWEQFF
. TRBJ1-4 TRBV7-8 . TGTGCCAGCAGCTCCCCATGGGGGGGAGAGGGAGAAAAACTGTTTTTT CASSSPWGGEGEKLFF
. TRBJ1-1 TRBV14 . TGTGCCAGCAGCCAAGGTTATATCACTGAAGCTTTCTTT CASSQGYITEAFF
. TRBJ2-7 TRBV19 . TGTGCCAGCCAACGCCAGGGGACCGCTTTTGGGGAGCAGTACTTC CASQRQGTAFGEQYF
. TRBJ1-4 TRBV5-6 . TGTGCCAGCACCCTGGCTGGACTCTCCGCGCGTGAAAAACTGTTTTTT CASTLAGLSAREKLFF
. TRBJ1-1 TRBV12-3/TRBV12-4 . TGTGCCAGCAGTCTCACAGGTATCGAAGCTTTCTTT CASSLTGIEAFF
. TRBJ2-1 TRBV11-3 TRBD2 TGTGCCAGCAGCTTAGGGACTAGCGGGGTTATCAATGAGCAGTTCTTC CASSLGTSGVINEQFF
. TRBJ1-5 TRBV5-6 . TGTGCCAGCAGCTTGGGGCAGTACAATCAGCCCCAGCATTTT CASSLGQYNQPQHF
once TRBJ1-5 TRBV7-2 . TGTGCCAGCAGCTACGACGGGGGTCAGCCCCAGCATTTT CASSYDGGQPQHF
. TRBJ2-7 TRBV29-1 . TGCAGCGTGCTGGCCCGGGTCGTTAATTACGAGCAGTACTTC CSVLARVVNYEQYF
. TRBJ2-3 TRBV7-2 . TGTGCCAGCAGAAAGACGGGGGGCACAGATACGCAGTATTTT CASRKTGGTDTQYF
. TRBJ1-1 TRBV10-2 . TGCGCCACCGCCCTTCCACTAAACACTGAAGCTTTCTTT CATALPLNTEAFF
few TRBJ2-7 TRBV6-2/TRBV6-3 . TGTGCCAGCAGCCGTATCCCCTACGAGCAGTACTTC CASSRIPYEQYF
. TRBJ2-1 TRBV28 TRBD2 TGTGCCAGCAACCCACTAGCGGGGGGGCCGAATGAGCAGTTCTTC CASNPLAGGPNEQFF
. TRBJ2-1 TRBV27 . TGTGCCAGCAGTTTATCGGCAGGGTACAATGAGCAGTTCTTC CASSLSAGYNEQFF
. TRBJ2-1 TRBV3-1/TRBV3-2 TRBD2 TGTGCCAGCAGCCACCGGGGACTAGCCTATGAGCAGTTCTTC CASSHRGLAYEQFF
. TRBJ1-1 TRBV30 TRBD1 TGTGCCTGGATGGATGGACAGGGGCTGAACACTGAAGCTTTCTTT CAWMDGQGLNTEAFF
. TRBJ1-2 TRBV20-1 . TGCAGTGCTAGTGGTGACACCTATGGCTACACCTTC CSASGDTYGYTF
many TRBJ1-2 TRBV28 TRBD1 TGTGCCAGCAGCGGGACAGGCGGTGGCTACACCTTC CASSGTGGGYTF
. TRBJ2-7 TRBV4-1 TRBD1 TGCGCCAGCAGCCAAGAGGGGATTAAACAGGGGGCCTACGAGCAGTACTTC CASSQEGIKQGAYEQYF
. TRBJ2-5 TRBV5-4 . TGTGCCAGCAGCTTCGGGGAGACCCAGTACTTC CASSFGETQYF
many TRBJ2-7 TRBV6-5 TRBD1 TGTGCCAGCAGCGGACAGGGCCCTTATTACGAGCAGTACTTC CASSGQGPYYEQYF
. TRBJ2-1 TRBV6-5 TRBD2 TGTGCCAGCAGTTACTCGAGCGGGGGGGCCTACAATGAGCAGTTCTTC CASSYSSGGAYNEQFF
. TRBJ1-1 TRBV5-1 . TGCGCCAGCAGCTTGCAGATCTTAGAGGCTGAAGCTTTCTTT CASSLQILEAEAFF
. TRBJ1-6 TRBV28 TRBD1 TGTGCCAGCAGACTAAACAGGGGGATATCACCCCTCCACTTT CASRLNRGISPLHF